Described below is a single TCR beta chain sequence and its context. The entry originates in a study of cytomegalovirus exposure and HLA in healthy donors. Researchers ran the PCR with 60 Vbeta and 13 Jbeta primers. Data came from immunoSEQ multiplex PCR; TCRdb stores just in-frame clones and leaves some out. Found here are roughly 180,000 clones, about four fifths of them singletons; the top ten hold 1.5%. The specimen sequenced was PBMCs. The receptor comes from a girl between 10 and 17 years old in good health and CMV-seropositive.

CDR3 in DNA: TGTGCCAGCAGCGCCCCGGGGGGCGGTTACAATGAGCAGTTCTTC. Translating it yields CASSAPGGGYNEQFF. The chain recombines TRBV9 with TRBJ2-1, with D tentatively TRBD2 (7 bases). The CDR3 has 15 amino acids. V dropped 3 bases and J dropped 4 bases, with 14 bases sitting between them. Germline CDR1 and CDR2: SGDLS and YYNGEE. The whole variable domain, remainder taken from reference TRBV9 and TRBJ2-1, is DSGVTQTPKHLITATGQRVTLRCSPRSGDLSVYWYQQSLDQGLQFLIQYYNGEERAKGNILERFSAQQFPDLHSELNLSSLELGDSALYFCASSAPGGGYNEQFFGPGTRLTVL.